The 22 T cell receptor beta chains presented below share a single source sample, sequenced in a study of blood T cell repertoires in COVID-19. Assay used: immunoSEQ multiplex PCR; TCRdb lists only in-frame clones, some missing. The data contain over 150,000 clones, 65% to 85% of them singletons. The sequenced sample was PBMCs or T cells enriched from blood (not recorded which). Every receptor here comes from a woman aged 30 to 39 who had recovered from COVID-19.

This clone has just one count. The genes are TRBV5-1 and TRBJ1-6, with TRBD1 matching over 9 bases. Germline lookup yields CDR1 SGHRS and CDR2 YFSETQ. With V trimmed by 4 bases and J by 5 bases, 4 bases remained unmatched. The CDR3 runs 15 residues. The CDR3: CASSPGQGNNSPLHF. Written as DNA, the CDR3 is TGCGCCAGCAGCCCGGGACAGGGAAATAATTCACCCCTCCACTTT.

This sequence joins TRBV25-1 and TRBJ2-2; D may be TRBD1 (5 bases). The length of the CDR3 is 14 residues. Trimming stripped 8 bases from V and 5 bases from J, with 15 bases between. The germline V gene has CDR1 MGHDK and CDR2 SYGVNS. The CDR3 coding sequence is TGTGCCAGCCAGACTCAGGGCCGGACCGGGGAGCTGTTTTTT. It translates to CASQTQGRTGELFF.

V is TRBV4-1 and J is TRBJ2-7; unclear D gene. The CDR3 has 14 residues. Looked up from germline, CDR1 is MGHRA and CDR2 is YSYEKL. V was pared by 0 bases and J by 0 bases, with 6 bases between. CDR3 sequence: CASSQDISSYEQYV. The CDR3 region has the DNA TGCGCCAGCAGCCAAGATATTAGCTCCTACGAGCAGTACGTC.

V is TRBV25-1 and J is TRBJ2-7; tentatively, D is TRBD1 (6 bases). Germline V gene sequence: CDR1 MGHDK, CDR2 SYGVNS. The V gene lost 5 bases and the J gene lost 1 base, with 15 bases spanning the gap. The CDR3 has 15 residues. In DNA form, the CDR3 reads TGTGCCAGCAGTTCTTCAGGGGCAAAGTCCTACGAGCAGTACTTC. As protein: CASSSSGAKSYEQYF.

This sequence joins TRBV14 and TRBJ1-2; 9 positions agree with TRBD1. From germline, CDR1 is SGHDN and CDR2 FVKESK. The CDR3 totals 13 residues. The junction had 7 bases not matched to a gene; V was cut back by 6 bases and J by 8 bases. CDR3 bases: TGTGCCAGCAGGGACAGGGGATCGGGCGGCTACACCTTC. Its protein product is CASRDRGSGGYTF.

V is TRBV2 and J is TRBJ2-4; the match to TRBD2 covers 8 bases. CDR1 and CDR2 (germline): SNHLY, FYNNEI. V lost 3 bases, J lost 3 bases, and 13 bases stayed unmatched. CDR3 length: 18 amino acids. The DNA for the CDR3 is TGTGCCAGCAGTGATTATATCCGGCTAGCGGGCCGCAAAAACATTCAGTACTTC. Its protein product is CASSDYIRLAGRKNIQYF.

This chain joins TRBV21-1 and TRBJ2-7; the D call TRBD2 from the table was never checked on the DNA. TRBV21-1 is termed a pseudogene. CDR3 length equals 17 residues. CDR3 in DNA: TGTGCCAGCAGCTCCCCTCGGCCGGGGGGGGGCCGCGACGAGCAGTACGTC. It is translated as CASSSPRPGGGRDEQYV.

This clone appeared once. The chain recombines TRBV6-1 with TRBJ1-4; D is uncertain. Per germline, CDR1 MNHNS and CDR2 SASEGT. The CDR3 length is 15 residues. Between the trimmed V and J ends, which lost 2 bases and 7 bases, there was a span of 14 bases. CDR3 sequence: CASSELRSGGEKLFF. The CDR3 nucleotides read TGTGCCAGCAGTGAACTGAGGTCTGGAGGTGAAAAACTGTTTTTT.

The rearrangement joins TRBV9 to TRBJ2-1, with D possibly TRBD1 on 7 matching bases. The CDR3 consists of 15 residues. With 4 bases removed from V and 3 bases from J, the gap between germline ends came to 14 bases. Germline V lookup: CDR1 SGDLS, CDR2 YYNGEE. The CDR3 spells CASSPRGTVYNEQFF. DNA for the CDR3: TGTGCCAGCAGCCCACGGGGGACAGTCTACAATGAGCAGTTCTTC.

This clone was seen only a few times. The V gene is TRBV3-1 (or the pseudogene TRBV3-2), the J gene TRBJ2-1; TRBD1 aligns across 7 bases. Germline V CDR1 and CDR2: LGHDT, YNNKEL (reference sequence). J was trimmed by 3 bases and V by 7 bases; bases with no gene match: 15. This CDR3 region has 17 residues. The DNA for the CDR3 is TGTGCCAGCAACCAGGCAGGGGGAAGTAAGGTCTACAATGAGCAGTTCTTC. Residues: CASNQAGGSKVYNEQFF.

The chain couples TRBV30 to TRBJ1-4; no clear D gene. This CDR3 has 14 amino acids. V was shortened by 2 bases and J by 5 bases, with 12 bases between the two germline ends. CDR1 and CDR2 from the germline V gene are GTSNPN and SVGIG (reference sequence). The CDR3 reads CAWSRATLNEKLFF. The DNA for the CDR3 is TGTGCCTGGAGTCGCGCGACTCTAAATGAAAAACTGTTTTTT.

The CDR3 reads CASSAFRDRIGETQYF. Here the CDR3 DNA reads TGTGCCAGCAGCGCCTTTCGGGACAGGATTGGGGAGACCCAGTACTTC. The V and J genes are TRBV5-4 and TRBJ2-5; 8 positions match TRBD1. CDR3 length: 16 residues. Germline trimming cut 4 bases from V and 5 bases from J; bases unmatched to any gene: 13. Germline CDR1 reads SGHNT; CDR2 reads YYREEE (reference sequence).

The chain couples TRBV18 to TRBJ2-1; D is possibly TRBD1 (5 bases). Trimming stripped 1 base from V and 6 bases from J, with 7 bases between. This CDR3 spans 13 amino acids. Germline V CDR1 and CDR2: KGHSH, LQKENI. The CDR3 region is CASSPQQGNEQFF. CDR3 coding DNA: TGTGCCAGCTCACCACAGCAGGGCAATGAGCAGTTCTTC.

The chain links TRBV28 to TRBJ2-7, with no clear D. V was shortened by 2 bases and J by 2 bases, with 4 bases between the two germline ends. The CDR3 totals 12 residues. Germline CDR1 is MDHEN and CDR2 is SYDVKM. The CDR3 protein is CASSLPTYEQYF. CDR3 DNA: TGTGCCAGCAGTTTACCCACCTACGAGCAGTACTTC.

This clone occurred once. The chain employs TRBV3-1 (or the pseudogene TRBV3-2) and TRBJ1-2, with D uncertain. The CDR3 has 14 amino acids. The V gene lost 1 base and the J gene lost 5 bases, with 11 bases spanning the gap. CDR1 is LGHDT, CDR2 YNNKEL, per germline (reference sequence). CDR3 loop: CASSQVAGLYGYTF. The DNA for the CDR3 is TGTGCCAGCAGCCAAGTCGCGGGGTTGTATGGCTACACCTTC.

The chain is built from TRBV6-6 and TRBJ2-1; D might be TRBD1 (6 bases). Trimming took 3 bases from V and 4 from J, leaving 16 bases between them. Germline V gene data show CDR1 as MNHNY and CDR2 as SVGAGI (reference sequence). The CDR3 extends over 16 amino acids. The CDR3 protein is CASSYWQGQIYNEQFF. Written as DNA, the CDR3 is TGTGCCAGCAGTTATTGGCAGGGGCAAATATACAATGAGCAGTTCTTC.

The V gene is TRBV5-1, the J gene TRBJ1-4, with 8 nucleotides matching TRBD1. The CDR3 runs 15 residues. Germline assignment: CDR1 SGHRS and CDR2 YFSETQ. V shed 4 bases, J shed 5 bases, and the junction held 7 bases outside the gene matches. The CDR3 protein is CASSRSGQVNEKLFF. As DNA, the CDR3 is TGCGCCAGCAGCAGATCGGGACAGGTGAATGAAAAACTGTTTTTT.

The rearrangement links TRBV3-1 (or the pseudogene TRBV3-2) to TRBJ2-7; tentatively, D is TRBD2 (5 bases). Trimming cost V 0 bases and J 7 bases, with 25 bases left between them. CDR1 is LGHDT and CDR2 is YNNKEL in the germline V gene (reference sequence). The CDR3 is 18 residues long. CDR3: CASSQDWKRTMEDPEQYV. The CDR3 DNA sequence: TGTGCCAGCAGCCAAGATTGGAAACGAACGATGGAGGACCCAGAGCAGTACGTC.

A word on this clone: This CDR3 is also generated by other DNA sequences in the sample. This rearrangement joins TRBV6-5 to TRBJ1-2, with no clear D. Germline V gene sequence: CDR1 MNHEY, CDR2 SVGAGI. The germline V and J ends were trimmed by 2 bases and 8 bases, with 6 bases remaining between them. This CDR3 spans 11 amino acids. DNA of the CDR3: TGTGCCAGCAGTTACGGTGGCGGCTACACCTTC. It is translated as CASSYGGGYTF.

This clone appeared once. The chain uses TRBV2 and TRBJ1-6; 8 positions agree with TRBD1. Trimming at V came to 6 bases and at J to 0 bases, leaving 13 bases not matched to a gene. CDR3 size: 19 residues. Germline loops: CDR1 SNHLY, CDR2 FYNNEI. The CDR3 here is CASRLGQASRSSYNSPLHF. The CDR3 coding sequence is TGTGCCAGCAGACTGGGACAGGCGTCTAGGAGCTCCTATAATTCACCCCTCCACTTT.

This clone was counted a single time. The CDR3 DNA follows: TGTGCCAGCAGTGAATCGGGTGGCGGTCAGCCCCAGCATTTT. This gives the protein CASSESGGGQPQHF. V gene TRBV6-1 combines with J gene TRBJ1-5; D gene uncertain. The CDR3 sequence is 14 residues long. Trimming pared 2 bases from V and 6 bases from J, leaving 11 bases between. Germline CDR1 is MNHNS and CDR2 is SASEGT.

CDR3 region: CASSSDGDYEQYF. The CDR3 DNA is TGTGCCAGCAGTTCCGATGGAGACTACGAGCAGTACTTC. The chain is built from TRBV6-5 and TRBJ2-7; D unclear. Per germline, CDR1 MNHEY and CDR2 SVGAGI. CDR3 length: 13 residues. V was cut by 4 bases and J by 3 bases, with 10 bases left in between.